What follows are 4 T cell receptor beta chains derived from one specimen sequenced in a study of blood T cell repertoires in COVID-19. The table came from immunoSEQ multiplex PCR; TCRdb's copy has only in-frame clones and leaves some out. The table has roughly 50,000 clones, roughly 90% seen once; the top ten hold around 18%. Sample: peripheral blood. These TCRs come from a human donor in a cohort sampled during active COVID-19.

This chain links TRBV4-3 with TRBJ2-2; 13 bases map to TRBD2. The CDR3 extends over 17 amino acids. Germline-derived CDR1 and CDR2 are LGHNA and YSLEER. V shed 4 bases and J 2 bases; nucleotides not matched to a gene: 4. The DNA of the CDR3 is TGCGCCAGCAGCCCCAAGGGACTAGCGGGAAACACCGGGGAGCTGTTTTTT. Protein sequence: CASSPKGLAGNTGELFF.

This chain links TRBV19 with TRBJ2-4, with TRBD1 as a possible D gene (5 bases). Germline assignment: CDR1 LNHDA and CDR2 SQIVND (reference sequence). This CDR3 contains 13 residues. V was pared by 4 bases and J by 6 bases, with 10 bases between. The CDR3 region has the DNA TGTGCCAGTAGTACAGGGCCCCCAAACATTCAGTACTTC. Its translation: CASSTGPPNIQYF.

The chain uses TRBV7-9 and TRBJ1-3; possible D gene TRBD1, 6 bases. In germline, CDR1 is SEHNR, CDR2 FQNEAQ (reference sequence). The CDR3 sequence is 18 residues long. Trimming removed 5 bases at V and 4 bases at J, with 24 bases between. The CDR3 region has the DNA TGTGCCAGCAGCCCCGCTAACCCGCCCGGACAGCGAGGAAACACCATATATTTT. Translation: CASSPANPPGQRGNTIYF.

V is TRBV7-2 and J is TRBJ1-2; 8 bases agree with TRBD1. Germline V gives CDR1 SGHTA, CDR2 FQGNSA. The V gene end was trimmed by 5 bases and the J gene end by 8 bases; junction bases not matched to a gene: 10. This CDR3 has 14 amino acids. CDR3 in DNA: TGTGCCAGCAGCCCCAATTCAGGGGGCGGCGGCTACACCTTC. Protein: CASSPNSGGGGYTF.